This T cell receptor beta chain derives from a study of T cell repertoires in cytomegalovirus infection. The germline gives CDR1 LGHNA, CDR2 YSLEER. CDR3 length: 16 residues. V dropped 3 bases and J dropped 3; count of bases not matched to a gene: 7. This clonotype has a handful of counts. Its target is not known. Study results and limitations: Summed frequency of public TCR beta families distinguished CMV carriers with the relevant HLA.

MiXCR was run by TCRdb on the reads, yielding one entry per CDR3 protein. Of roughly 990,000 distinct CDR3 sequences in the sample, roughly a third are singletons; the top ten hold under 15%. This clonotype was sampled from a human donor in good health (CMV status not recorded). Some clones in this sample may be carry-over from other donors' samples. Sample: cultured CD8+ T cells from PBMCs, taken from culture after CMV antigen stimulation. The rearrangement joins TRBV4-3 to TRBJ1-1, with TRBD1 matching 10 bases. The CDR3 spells CASSQGTGDWDTEAFF. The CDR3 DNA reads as TGCGCCAGCAGCCAGGGGACAGGGGATTGGGACACTGAAGCTTTCTTT.